The 6 T cell receptor beta chains presented below share a single source sample, sequenced in a study of cytotoxic CD8 clonotypes in ibrutinib-treated CLL. Assay used: immunoSEQ multiplex PCR; TCRdb lists only in-frame clones, some missing. The table records about 60,000 clones, roughly 58% of them present only once. The sample was PBMCs, taken at disease progression, from a patient treated with ibrutinib. The receptors originated from a human donor with chronic lymphocytic leukemia.

The J gene is TRBJ2-1, the V gene TRBV5-1; a possible D gene is TRBD1 (6 bases). The CDR3 is 12 residues long. The V gene's germline CDR1 is SGHRS and CDR2 YFSETQ. The V gene lost 4 bases and the J gene lost 7 bases, with 9 bases spanning the gap. CDR3 DNA: TGCGCCAGCAGCCGCGACAGGAATGAGCAGTTCTTC. Translating gives CASSRDRNEQFF.

The chain joins TRBV27 to TRBJ2-7; D is ambiguous. The CDR3 runs to 11 residues. Trimming left V 5 bases short and J 2 bases short, with 4 bases between. Per germline, CDR1 MNHEY and CDR2 SMNVEV (reference sequence). DNA of the CDR3: TGTGCCAGCAGTCCGGCCTACGAGCAGTACTTC. Translation gives CASSPAYEQYF.

The CDR3 sequence is CASSRPQGNQPQHF. Written as DNA, the CDR3 is TGTGCCAGCAGCCGGCCCCAGGGAAATCAGCCCCAGCATTTT. The chain combines TRBV28 with TRBJ1-5; D perhaps matches TRBD1 (5 bases). Deletions cut 6 bases from V and 4 bases from J, with 13 bases between. The CDR3 covers 14 residues. CDR1 and CDR2 (germline): MDHEN, SYDVKM.

The gene calls are TRBV7-3 and TRBJ2-5, with TRBD2 as a possible D gene (5 bases). V was shortened by 5 bases and J by 0 bases, with 19 bases between the two germline ends. Germline V gene sequence: CDR1 SGHTA, CDR2 FQGTGA. The length of the CDR3 is 17 residues. CDR3 region: CASSRGVARTNQETQYF. As DNA, the CDR3 is TGTGCCAGCAGCCGTGGGGTAGCGCGAACGAACCAAGAGACCCAGTACTTC.

This clone was observed a few times. This sequence joins TRBV7-2 and TRBJ2-7, with a tentative D call TRBD2 (6 bases). Trimming cost V 5 bases and J 2 bases, with 16 bases left between them. The CDR3 runs 15 residues. Germline CDR1 SGHTA, CDR2 FQGNSA. The CDR3 sequence: CASSTRTTGTYEQYF. The CDR3 nucleotides are TGTGCCAGCAGCACCCGGACTACCGGCACCTACGAGCAGTACTTC.

A single count supports this clone. This chain joins TRBV11-2 and TRBJ1-3; the D is unclear. The CDR3 runs 15 residues. Germline V gene lookup returns CDR1 SGHAT and CDR2 FQNNGV. Trimming cost V 2 bases and J 1 base, with 9 bases left between them. The DNA of the CDR3 is TGTGCCAGCAGCTTACAAGTCGGTTCTGGAAACACCATATATTTT. Its protein product is CASSLQVGSGNTIYF. The full variable domain, completed using reference TRBV11-2 and TRBJ1-3, is EAGVAQSPRYKIIEKRQSVAFWCNPISGHATLYWYQQILGQGPKLLIQFQNNGVVDDSQLPKDRFSAERLKGVDSTLKIQPAKLEDSAVYLCASSLQVGSGNTIYFGEGSWLTVV.